This TCR beta chain was profiled in a study of T cells in Graves' hyperthyroidism and ophthalmopathy. RNA transcripts gave rise to amplified TCR beta CDR3 regions. HTBI primers were the set used in a first-round RT-PCR of the TCR CDR3. TCRdb ran MiXCR on the multiplex PCR reads and lists one entry per CDR3 protein. The repertoire holds some 350,000 distinct CDR3 sequences, with about 15% as singletons. This clonotype was seen more than once but under ten times. The sample was blood. The source of this sequence is a woman between 18 and 29 years old with Graves' hyperthyroidism that later progressed to Graves' ophthalmopathy.

The CDR3 DNA is TGTGCCTGGAGTGTCACCCGACTAGCGGGAGGACCCGGAAACATTCAGTACTTC. Translation: CAWSVTRLAGGPGNIQYF. The V gene is TRBV30, the J gene TRBJ2-4, with TRBD2 matching 13 bases. The CDR3 loop spans 18 amino acids. Germline lookup yields CDR1 GTSNPN and CDR2 SVGIG (reference sequence). V dropped 0 bases and J dropped 6; count of bases not matched to a gene: 11.